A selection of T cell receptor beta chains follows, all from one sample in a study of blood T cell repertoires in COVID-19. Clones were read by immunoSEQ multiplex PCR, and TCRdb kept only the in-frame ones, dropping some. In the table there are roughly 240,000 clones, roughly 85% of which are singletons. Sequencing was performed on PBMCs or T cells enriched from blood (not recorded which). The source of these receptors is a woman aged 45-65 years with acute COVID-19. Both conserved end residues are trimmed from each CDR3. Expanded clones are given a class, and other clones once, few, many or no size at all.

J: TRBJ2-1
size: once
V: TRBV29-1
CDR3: SVPAGESFVTYNEQF

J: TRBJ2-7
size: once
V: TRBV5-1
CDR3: ASSLAFQPGQKAYEQY

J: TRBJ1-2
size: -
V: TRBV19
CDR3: ASSIMVRERNGYT

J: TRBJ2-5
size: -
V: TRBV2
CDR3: ASSAGLAGGLGETQY

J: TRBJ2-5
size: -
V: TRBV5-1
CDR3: ASSRGGVQETQY

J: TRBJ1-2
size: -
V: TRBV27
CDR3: ASSLQLGQKMDGYT

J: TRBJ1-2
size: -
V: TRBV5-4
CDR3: ASSLQRDYGYT

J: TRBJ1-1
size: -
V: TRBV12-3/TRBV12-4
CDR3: ASSQAIEAF

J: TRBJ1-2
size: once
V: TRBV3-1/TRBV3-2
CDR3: ASSQGSRGGYGYT

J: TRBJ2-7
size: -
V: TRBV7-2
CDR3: ASSLAGQFSYEQY

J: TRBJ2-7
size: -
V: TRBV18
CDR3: ASSPPGGPDHYEQY

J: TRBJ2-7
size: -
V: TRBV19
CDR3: ASRGQGVFYEQY

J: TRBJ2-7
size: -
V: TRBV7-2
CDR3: ASSFGTSASYEQY

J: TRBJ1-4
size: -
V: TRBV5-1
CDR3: ASSSTGAMNEKLF

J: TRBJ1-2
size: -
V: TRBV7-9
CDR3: ASSQGTGYGYT

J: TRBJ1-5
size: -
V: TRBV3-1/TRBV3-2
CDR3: ASSPTGTGGVQPQH

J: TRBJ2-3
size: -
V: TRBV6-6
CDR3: ASSYSSGPSPDTQY

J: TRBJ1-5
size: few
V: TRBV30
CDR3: AWRRPQPFNQPQH

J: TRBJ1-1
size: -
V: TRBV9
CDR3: ASSPGQGQDTEAF

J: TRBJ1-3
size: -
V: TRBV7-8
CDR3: ASSLGEVSGNTIY

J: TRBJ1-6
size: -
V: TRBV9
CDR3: ASSFRTGENSPLH

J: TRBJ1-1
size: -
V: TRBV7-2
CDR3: ASSFGGRGTEAF

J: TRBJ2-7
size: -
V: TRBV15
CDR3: ATSRDRQNYYEQY

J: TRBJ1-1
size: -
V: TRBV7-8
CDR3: ASSFGTGANTEAF

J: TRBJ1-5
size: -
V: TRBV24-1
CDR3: ATSEGGQPQH

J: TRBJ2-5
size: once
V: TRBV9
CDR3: ASSRGRNGLQETQY

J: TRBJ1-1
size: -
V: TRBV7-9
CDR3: ASSVDRSEAF

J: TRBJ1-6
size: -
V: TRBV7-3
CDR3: ASGRGDRLKNSPLH

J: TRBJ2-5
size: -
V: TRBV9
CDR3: ASSVGTPRGETQY

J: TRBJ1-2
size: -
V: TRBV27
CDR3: ASSFRGSGYT

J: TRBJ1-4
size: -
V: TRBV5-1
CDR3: ASSLGYSLEKLF

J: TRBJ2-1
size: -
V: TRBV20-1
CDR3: SADRVHEQF

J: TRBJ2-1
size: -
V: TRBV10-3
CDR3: AIKGGGMYNEQF

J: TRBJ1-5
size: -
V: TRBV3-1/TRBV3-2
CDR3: ASSPSAAGGQPQH

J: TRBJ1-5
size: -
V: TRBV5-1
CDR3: ASSLGGNNQPQH

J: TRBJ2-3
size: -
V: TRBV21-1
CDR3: ASSNLGGQYTDTQY

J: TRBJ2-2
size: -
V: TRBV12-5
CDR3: ASGLGRVATGELF

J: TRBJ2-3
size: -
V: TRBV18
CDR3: ASSPLGAGSTDTQY

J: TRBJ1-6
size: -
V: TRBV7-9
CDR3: ASSLPLGQAPNSPLH

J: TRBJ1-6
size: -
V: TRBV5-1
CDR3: ASSFGLPTNSPLH

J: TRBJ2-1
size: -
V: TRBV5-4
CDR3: ASSGGGATEQF

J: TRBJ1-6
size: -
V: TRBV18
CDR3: ASSPSPDNSPLH

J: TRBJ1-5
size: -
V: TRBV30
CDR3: AWSVPRDQPQH

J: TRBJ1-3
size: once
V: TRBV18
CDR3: ASSPPGATGSSGNTIY

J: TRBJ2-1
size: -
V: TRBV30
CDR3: AWGERGGPFCEQF